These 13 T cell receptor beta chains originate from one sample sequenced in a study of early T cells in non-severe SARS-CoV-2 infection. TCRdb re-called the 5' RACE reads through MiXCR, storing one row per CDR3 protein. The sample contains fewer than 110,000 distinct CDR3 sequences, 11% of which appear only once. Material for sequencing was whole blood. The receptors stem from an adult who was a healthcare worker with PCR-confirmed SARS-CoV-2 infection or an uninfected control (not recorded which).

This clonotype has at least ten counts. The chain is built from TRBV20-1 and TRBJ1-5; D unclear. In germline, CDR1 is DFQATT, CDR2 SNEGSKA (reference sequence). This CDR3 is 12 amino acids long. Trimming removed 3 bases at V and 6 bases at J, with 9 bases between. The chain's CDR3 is CSAREAVQPQHF. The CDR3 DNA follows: TGCAGTGCTAGGGAGGCGGTTCAGCCCCAGCATTTT.

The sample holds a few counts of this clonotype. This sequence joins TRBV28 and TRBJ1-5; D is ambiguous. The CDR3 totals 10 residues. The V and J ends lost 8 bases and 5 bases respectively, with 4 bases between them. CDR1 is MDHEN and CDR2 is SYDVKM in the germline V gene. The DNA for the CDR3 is TGTGCCAGCGGATATCAGCCCCAGCATTTT. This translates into CASGYQPQHF.

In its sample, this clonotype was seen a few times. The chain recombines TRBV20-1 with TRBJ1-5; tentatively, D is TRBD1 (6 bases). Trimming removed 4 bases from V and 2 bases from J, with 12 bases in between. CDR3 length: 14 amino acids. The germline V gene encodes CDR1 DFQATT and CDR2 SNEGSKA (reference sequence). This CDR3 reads CSAILGAGNQPQHF. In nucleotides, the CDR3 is TGCAGTGCTATCCTGGGGGCCGGCAATCAGCCCCAGCATTTT.

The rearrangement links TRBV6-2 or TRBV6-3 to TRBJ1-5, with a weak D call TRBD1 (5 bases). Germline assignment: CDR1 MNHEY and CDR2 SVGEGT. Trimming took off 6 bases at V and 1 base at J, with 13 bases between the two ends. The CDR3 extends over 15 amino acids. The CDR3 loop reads CASSYQGRSNQPQHF. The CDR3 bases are TGTGCCAGCAGCTATCAGGGTAGAAGCAATCAGCCCCAGCATTTT.

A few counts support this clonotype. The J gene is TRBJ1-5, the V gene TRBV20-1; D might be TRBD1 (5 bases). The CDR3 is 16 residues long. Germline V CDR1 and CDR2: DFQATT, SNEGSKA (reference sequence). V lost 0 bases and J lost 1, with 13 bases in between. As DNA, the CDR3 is TGCAGTGCTAGAGATGGGGGGACGTACAGCAATCAGCCCCAGCATTTT. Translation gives CSARDGGTYSNQPQHF.

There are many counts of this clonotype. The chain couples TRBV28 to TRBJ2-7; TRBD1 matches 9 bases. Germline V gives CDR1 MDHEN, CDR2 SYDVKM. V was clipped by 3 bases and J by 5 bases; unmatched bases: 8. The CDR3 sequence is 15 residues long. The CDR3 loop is CASSLSRDRDHEQYF. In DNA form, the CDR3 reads TGTGCCAGCAGTTTGTCCCGGGACAGGGACCACGAGCAGTACTTC.

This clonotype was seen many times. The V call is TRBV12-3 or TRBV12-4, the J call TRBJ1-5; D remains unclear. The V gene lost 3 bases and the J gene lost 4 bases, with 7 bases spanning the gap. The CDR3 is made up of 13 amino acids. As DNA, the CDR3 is TGTGCCAGCAGTTTTTCGGAAAATCAGCCCCAGCATTTT. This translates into CASSFSENQPQHF.

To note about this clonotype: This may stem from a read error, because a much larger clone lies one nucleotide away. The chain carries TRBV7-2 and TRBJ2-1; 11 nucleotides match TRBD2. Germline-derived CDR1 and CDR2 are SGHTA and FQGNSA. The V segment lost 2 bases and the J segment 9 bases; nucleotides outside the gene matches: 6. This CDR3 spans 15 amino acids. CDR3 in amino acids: CASSLPLAGVSEQFF. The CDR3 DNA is TGTGCCAGCAGCTTACCACTAGCGGGAGTGAGTGAGCAGTTCTTC.

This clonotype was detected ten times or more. The CDR3 sequence: CASSQDLYSNQPQHF. Here the CDR3 DNA reads TGCGCCAGCAGCCAAGATCTCTATAGCAATCAGCCCCAGCATTTT. The chain carries TRBV4-1 and TRBJ1-5; no definite D call. CDR1 and CDR2 from the germline V gene are MGHRA and YSYEKL. The CDR3 contains 15 residues. V lost 0 bases and J lost 0, with 6 bases in between.

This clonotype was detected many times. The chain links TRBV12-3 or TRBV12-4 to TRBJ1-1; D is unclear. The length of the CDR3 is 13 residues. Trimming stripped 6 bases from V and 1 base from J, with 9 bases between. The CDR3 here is CASRTTTNTEAFF. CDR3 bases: TGTGCCAGCAGAACTACCACGAACACTGAAGCTTTCTTT.

The CDR3 here is CSADKLGRPTDTQYF. The CDR3, as DNA: TGCAGTGCGGATAAACTAGGCAGACCTACAGATACGCAGTATTTT. This chain joins TRBV20-1 and TRBJ2-3, with D perhaps matching TRBD2 (5 bases). V was pared by 6 bases and J by 3 bases, with 19 bases between. The CDR3 is made up of 15 amino acids. Germline V gene lookup returns CDR1 DFQATT and CDR2 SNEGSKA (reference sequence).

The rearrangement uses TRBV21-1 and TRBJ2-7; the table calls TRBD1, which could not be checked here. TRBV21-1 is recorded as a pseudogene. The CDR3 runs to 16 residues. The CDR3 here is CASSRYTGTGSHEQYF. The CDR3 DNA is TGTGCCAGCAGCAGATATACCGGGACAGGGAGTCACGAGCAGTACTTC.

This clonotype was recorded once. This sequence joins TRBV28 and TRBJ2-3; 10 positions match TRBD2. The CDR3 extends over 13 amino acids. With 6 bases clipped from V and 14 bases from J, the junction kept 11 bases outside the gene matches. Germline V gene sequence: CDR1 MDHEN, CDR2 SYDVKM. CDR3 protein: CASSQVSGRPGYF. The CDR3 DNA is TGTGCCAGCAGCCAGGTTAGCGGGAGGCCTGGGTATTTT.